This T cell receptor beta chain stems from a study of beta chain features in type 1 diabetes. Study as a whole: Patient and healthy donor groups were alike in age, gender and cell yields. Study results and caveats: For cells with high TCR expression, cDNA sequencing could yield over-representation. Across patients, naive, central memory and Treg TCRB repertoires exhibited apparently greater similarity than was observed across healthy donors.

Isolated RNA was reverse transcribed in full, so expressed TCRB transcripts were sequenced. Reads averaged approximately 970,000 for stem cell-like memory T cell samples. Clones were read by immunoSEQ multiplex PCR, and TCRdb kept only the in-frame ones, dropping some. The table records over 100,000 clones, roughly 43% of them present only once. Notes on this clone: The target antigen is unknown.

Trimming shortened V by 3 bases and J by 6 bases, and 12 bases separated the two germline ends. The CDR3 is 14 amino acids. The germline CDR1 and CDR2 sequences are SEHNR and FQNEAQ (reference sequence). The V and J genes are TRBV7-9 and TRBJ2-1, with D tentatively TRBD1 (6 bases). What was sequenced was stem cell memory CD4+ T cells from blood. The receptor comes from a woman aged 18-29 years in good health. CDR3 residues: CASSLGTGTNEQFF. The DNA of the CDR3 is TGTGCCAGCAGCTTGGGAACAGGGACCAATGAGCAGTTCTTC. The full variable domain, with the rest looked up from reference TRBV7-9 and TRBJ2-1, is DTGVSQNPRHKITKRGQNVTFRCDPISEHNRLYWYRQTLGQGPEFLTYFQNEAQLEKSRLLSDRFSAERPKGSFSTLEIQRTEQGDSAMYLCASSLGTGTNEQFFGPGTRLTVL.